This T cell receptor beta chain is drawn from a study of beta chain features in type 1 diabetes. Study-level background: Examination spanned 100 million to 130 million sorted cells from all samples.

The study, taken as a whole, reports: Relative to healthy donors, patients appeared to have naive, central memory and Treg TCRB repertoires that were more similar.

Regarding this clone: Its specificity is not known.

Cell sorting via CD45RO/CCR7/CD25/CD127/CD95/CD27 was performed to obtain CD4+ naive, central memory, regulatory and stem cell-like memory cells. Every sorted population was more than 95% pure. The CDR3 extends over 13 amino acids. The V gene's germline CDR1 is SGDLS and CDR2 YYNGEE. The germline V and J ends were trimmed by 2 bases and 0 bases, with 3 bases remaining between them. Expressed TCRB transcripts were sequenced after all isolated RNA was converted to cDNA. Assay: immunoSEQ multiplex PCR; the TCRdb copy retains only in-frame clones and omits some. The sample has hundreds of thousands of clones; approximately 10% are singletons.

The chain uses TRBV9 and TRBJ1-3; no reliable D call. This TCR came from a woman under 30 in good health. What was sequenced was naive CD4+ T cells from blood. The CDR3 sequence: CASSVNSGNTIYF. Here the CDR3 DNA reads TGTGCCAGCAGCGTTAACTCTGGAAACACCATATATTTT.